This TCR beta chain was documented in a study of Graves' ophthalmopathy and Graves' hyperthyroidism. About the research overall: The stable label applied to hyperthyroidism with no ophthalmopathy within 18 months of follow-up.

Exclusion covered patients with other autoimmune diseases or uncontrolled infections (as well as pregnancy or lactation). Study conclusions and caveats: Built on 13 signatures, a model told ophthalmopathy apart from stable hyperthyroidism with about 91% sensitivity and roughly 80% specificity. The authors also found most expanded thyroid clonotypes above 0.001 frequency in blood.

TCR beta CDR3 regions were amplified from RNA transcripts. First-round RT-PCR employed HTBI primers, with a second-round multiplex PCR after it. TCRdb used MiXCR to reprocess the multiplex PCR reads, holding one entry per CDR3 protein. The sample lists about 1.2 million distinct CDR3 sequences, about two fifths occurring once. This clonotype was found many times. What it binds is unknown. Trimming took 3 bases from V and 3 from J; bases not matched to a gene: 5. The CDR3 is 16 residues long. Germline lookup yields CDR1 ENHRY and CDR2 SYGVKD. This sequence was found in an adult man with Graves' hyperthyroidism. The sequencing sample was made of peripheral blood or thyroid tissue (not recorded which). V usage is TRBV10-3 and J usage is TRBJ2-2; 9 bases agree with TRBD1. CDR3 in amino acids: CAISDPDRGDTGELFF. CDR3 bases: TGTGCCATCAGTGACCCGGACAGGGGAGACACCGGGGAGCTGTTTTTT.